This paragraph reports one T cell receptor (beta chain). Its antigen is as yet unknown. The data derive from a study of shared clonotypes between healthy human individuals. Study-wide points: Non-shared clonotypes had lower generation probabilities than those shared by all four donors. Represented genetic and exposure-history diversity was restricted by having few donors.

The table came from immunoSEQ multiplex PCR; TCRdb's copy has only in-frame clones and leaves some out. The data contain roughly 640,000 clones, about 74% of them singletons. Germline loops: CDR1 SGHRS, CDR2 YFSETQ. V lost 0 bases to trimming and J lost 5 bases, with 6 bases between them. This CDR3 region has 13 residues. The source is a woman in her twenties or thirties in good health. The sequenced sample was memory CD4+ T cells sorted from blood. Subset denoted: CD45RA-negative fraction. V and J are TRBV5-1 and TRBJ2-1; D unresolved. Here the CDR3 DNA reads TGCGCCAGCAGCTTGGCGCCTAACAATGAGCAGTTCTTC. It codes for CASSLAPNNEQFF.